This entry concerns a single T cell receptor beta chain. Its specificity is unknown. The data are from a study of healthy donors' naive CD4 and CD8 T cells. The wider study: All functional IMGT TCR alpha variants were covered by new primers.

Sorting defined naive CD4+ as CD4+CD8-CD45RO-CD45RA+ and naive CD8+ as CD8+CD4-CD45RA+CD27bright. V was trimmed by 6 bases and J by 6 bases, leaving 12 bases between them. CDR3 length equals 13 residues. Germline V gives CDR1 MNHEY, CDR2 SVGAGI. General observations from the study: Roughly 13% of CD4/CD8 propensity variance appeared explained by V, J and CDR3 charge. Positive CDR3 charge linked to CD4+ cells, negative to CD8+ cells.

Starting from around 500 ng of total RNA, TCR libraries were made with linear amplification. TCRdb ran MiXCR on the reads and lists one entry per CDR3 protein. Seen here are 200,000 or so distinct CDR3 sequences, over 60% observed once, and the top ten hold about 2.1%. This chain joins TRBV6-5 and TRBJ2-1; D is possibly TRBD2 (5 bases). Sample: naive CD4+ and CD8+ T cells sorted from blood, pooled from several donors. The sequence was collected from a pool of human donors in good health; the sample pools cells from several healthy donors. CDR3 nucleotides: TGTGCCAGCAGCGTCACCCGGGGCAATGAGCAGTTCTTC. This gives the protein CASSVTRGNEQFF.